This TCR beta chain originates from a study of blood T cell repertoires in COVID-19. The wider study: Samples of COVID-19 (acute and convalescent) were obtained from the United States, Italy and Spain. PBMCs, B-cell-depleted T cells, or T cells were the source of the cDNA or gDNA that made up the material.

The CDR3 totals 14 residues. Per germline, CDR1 SGHTA and CDR2 FQGNSA. V gave up 4 bases and J gave up 8 bases; unmatched junction bases: 6. In the authors' methods: Amplification from reference gene primers served as the basis for estimated nucleated cell counts. The protocol was immunoSEQ multiplex PCR, while the TCRdb copy is restricted to in-frame clones and leaves out a portion. Clone size and the V and J calls come from that table; the DNA yielded D and trimming. The sample includes roughly 100,000 clones, 65% to 80% of them seen just once. This chain uses TRBV7-2 with TRBJ2-1, with TRBD2 matching 9 bases. This clonotype was obtained from a woman in her 70s with acute or convalescent COVID-19. Sequencing was performed on peripheral blood. CDR3 in DNA: TGTGCCAGCAGCTCGGCTAGCGGGGTCGATGAGCAGTTCTTC. Its translation: CASSSASGVDEQFF.